This T cell receptor (beta chain) was captured in a study of naive and memory T cell subsets. Both TRBC1 and TRBC2 were covered by a beta constant-region primer of two equimolar oligonucleotides. TCRdb reprocessed the UMI-ligation and nested PCR reads with MiXCR, giving one entry per CDR3 protein. The data hold 140,000 to 150,000 distinct CDR3 sequences, with about a sixth observed a single time. Study findings and constraints: In CD4 and CD8 cells, diversity dropped from naive through EMRA.

CDR1 is SGHAT, CDR2 FQNNGV, per germline. This CDR3 is built from 15 residues. With respect to this clonotype: What it recognizes is unknown. Its ends do not fully match the called genes, so a read error is possible.

The sample taken for sequencing was naive CD4+ T cells from blood. This rearrangement joins TRBV11-2 to TRBJ2-2; TRBD2 agrees at 10 bases. The clonotype was recovered from a human donor in good health. The CDR3 coding sequence is TGTGCCAGCAGCACCACTAGCGGGAACACCTGGGAGCTGTTTTTT. Its protein is CASSTTSGNTWELFF.